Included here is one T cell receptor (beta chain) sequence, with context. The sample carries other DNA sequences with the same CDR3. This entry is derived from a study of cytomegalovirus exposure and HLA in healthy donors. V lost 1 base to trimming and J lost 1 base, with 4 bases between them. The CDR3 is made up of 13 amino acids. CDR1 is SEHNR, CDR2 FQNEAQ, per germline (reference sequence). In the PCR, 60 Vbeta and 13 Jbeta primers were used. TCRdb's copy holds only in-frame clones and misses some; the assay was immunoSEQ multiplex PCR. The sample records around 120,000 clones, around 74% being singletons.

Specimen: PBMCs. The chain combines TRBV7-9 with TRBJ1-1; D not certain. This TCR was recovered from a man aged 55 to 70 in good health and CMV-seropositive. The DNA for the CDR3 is TGTGCCAGCAGCTTAGGGCAGAACACTGAAGCTTTCTTT. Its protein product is CASSLGQNTEAFF.